This T cell receptor beta chain stems from a study of response to subunit inactivated influenza vaccine. CDR3 length equals 14 residues. Germline CDR1 DFQATT, CDR2 SNEGSKA (reference sequence). The J segment lost 3 bases and the V segment lost 3 bases, leaving 8 bases of the junction unmatched. Findings and caveats of the study: Authors proposed each seasonal influenza vaccination draws in few new T cells.

In its sample, this clonotype was seen a few times. What it binds is unknown. TCRdb re-called the RT-PCR reads with MiXCR, one entry per CDR3 protein. This sample has over 750,000 distinct CDR3 sequences, with 21% found just once. This chain uses TRBV20-1 with TRBJ2-7, with 7 bases identical to TRBD1. The sequence was collected from a man aged 50-60 years who received an inactivated influenza vaccine. The sample in question was PBMCs from blood, obtained 5 to 6 days after vaccination. In DNA form, the CDR3 reads TGCAGTGCTAGCCTTCAGGGGGTAGGCTACGAGCAGTACTTC. The encoded protein is CSASLQGVGYEQYF.